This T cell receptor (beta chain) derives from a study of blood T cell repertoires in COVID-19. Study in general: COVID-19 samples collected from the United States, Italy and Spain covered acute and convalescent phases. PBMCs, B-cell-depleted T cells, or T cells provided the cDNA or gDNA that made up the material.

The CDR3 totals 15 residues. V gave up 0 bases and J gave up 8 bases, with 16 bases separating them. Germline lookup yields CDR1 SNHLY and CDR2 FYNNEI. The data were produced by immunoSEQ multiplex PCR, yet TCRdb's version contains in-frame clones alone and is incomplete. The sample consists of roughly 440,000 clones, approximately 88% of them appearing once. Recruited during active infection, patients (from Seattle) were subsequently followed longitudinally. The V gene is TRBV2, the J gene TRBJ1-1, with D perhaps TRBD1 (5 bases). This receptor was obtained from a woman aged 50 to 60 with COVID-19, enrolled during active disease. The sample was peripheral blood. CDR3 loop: CASSEAEGHIREAFF. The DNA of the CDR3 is TGTGCCAGCAGTGAAGCGGAGGGGCACATCCGCGAAGCTTTCTTT.